These T cell receptor beta chains were read from a single sample in a study of blood T cell repertoires in COVID-19. The method was immunoSEQ multiplex PCR; TCRdb's version includes in-frame clones alone and lacks a portion of them. Of 100,000 to 120,000 clones listed, 85% are singletons. Input material: peripheral blood. All receptors derive from a human donor in a cohort sampled during active COVID-19. The CDR3 runs from the conserved cysteine through the conserved F or W. A D gene is named only where the DNA matches it firmly. A row's size may be missing; if present it is once, few, many or a size class.

v_call	clone_size	d_call	j_call	cdr3_nt	cdr3_aa
TRBV19	NA	NA	TRBJ1-1	TGTGCCAGTAGTAGCGCCTCTTTCGGGTTGGGGAACACTGAAGCTTTCTTT	CASSSASFGLGNTEAFF
TRBV2	NA	TRBD1	TRBJ1-2	TGTGCCAGCAGTTCCACGACAGGGGAGGTTGATGGCTACACCTTC	CASSSTTGEVDGYTF
TRBV7-2	few	TRBD2	TRBJ2-1	TGTGCCAGCAGCTTAGCGGGGGGGAGTGGGAATGAGCAGTTCTTC	CASSLAGGSGNEQFF
TRBV29-1	NA	NA	TRBJ2-6	TGCAGCGTTGATCAGGGAACTGGGGCCAACGTCCTGACTTTC	CSVDQGTGANVLTF
TRBV20-1	NA	TRBD2	TRBJ2-3	TGCAGTGCTGGTGGTCGGGGGGATGGCACAGATACGCAGTATTTT	CSAGGRGDGTDTQYF
TRBV30	NA	NA	TRBJ2-2	TGTGCCAGGACCAAGGGGCAGGCCGGGGAGCTGTTTTTT	CARTKGQAGELFF
TRBV3-1/TRBV3-2	NA	NA	TRBJ1-1	TGTGCCAGCAGCCACGGGACATTTGGCACTGAAGCTTTCTTT	CASSHGTFGTEAFF
TRBV25-1	few	NA	TRBJ2-1	TGTGCCAGCAGTGCGACTAGTCCCGGGTTGGATGAGCAGTTCTTC	CASSATSPGLDEQFF
TRBV6-2/TRBV6-3	few	TRBD1	TRBJ1-1	TGTGCCAGCAGCTCTGATTACCGCAGGGGGCGCCGGAACACTGAAGCTTTCTTT	CASSSDYRRGRRNTEAFF
TRBV6-2/TRBV6-3	once	TRBD1	TRBJ1-2	TGTGCCAGCAGTTACTCCAATGCCAGGGGGCTTGGCTACACCTTC	CASSYSNARGLGYTF
TRBV10-3	NA	NA	TRBJ2-1	TGTGCCATCAGTGAGTCGACAGGATTGGCCGTCAGGAGCTCCTACAATGAGCAGTTCTTC	CAISESTGLAVRSSYNEQFF
TRBV19	NA	TRBD1	TRBJ1-2	TGTGCCAGTAGGACAGGGAGGTATGGCTACACCTTC	CASRTGRYGYTF
TRBV6-5	NA	TRBD1	TRBJ1-3	TGTGCCACCTGGGACAGAATCTCTGGAAACACCATATATTTT	CATWDRISGNTIYF
TRBV12-3/TRBV12-4	NA	NA	TRBJ1-2	TGTGCCAGCAGGTCAACAGGGTCCTATGGCTACACCTTC	CASRSTGSYGYTF
TRBV6-5	NA	NA	TRBJ1-1	TGTGCCAGCAGCGCGACAGTTAACACTGAAGCTTTCTTT	CASSATVNTEAFF
TRBV2	NA	NA	TRBJ1-4	TGTGCCAGCGATCGGGAGAAAGGGGAAAAACTGTTTTTT	CASDREKGEKLFF
TRBV28	NA	TRBD1	TRBJ2-7	TGTGCCAGCAGGCAAGACAGGGTGGACGAGCAGTACTTC	CASRQDRVDEQYF
TRBV10-2	NA	TRBD2	TRBJ2-3	TGCGCCAGCAGCAAGGCGGGGGTCCGCACAGATACGCAGTATTTT	CASSKAGVRTDTQYF
TRBV12-5	NA	TRBD2	TRBJ2-1	TGTGCTAGTGGACCAATAGCGGGGGGGCCCGCTGAGCAGTTCTTC	CASGPIAGGPAEQFF
TRBV2	NA	TRBD1	TRBJ1-5	TGTGCCAGCAGGGAAAACAGGGGGGGTCAGCCCCAGCATTTT	CASRENRGGQPQHF
TRBV9	NA	NA	TRBJ1-3	TGTGCCAGCAGCCCTCGTTTAGCGGGGGTTGGAAACACCATATATTTT	CASSPRLAGVGNTIYF
TRBV19	NA	NA	TRBJ1-1	TGTGCCAGTAGTATGTATCCTAACACTGAAGCTTTCTTT	CASSMYPNTEAFF
TRBV5-6	once	NA	TRBJ2-7	TGTGCCAGCAGCCGAGGTTCGAGGACCTACGAGCAGTACTTC	CASSRGSRTYEQYF
TRBV15	NA	NA	TRBJ1-5	TGTGCCACCAGCAGAGGGGAGAAAAATCAGCCCCAGCATTTT	CATSRGEKNQPQHF
TRBV7-8	few	NA	TRBJ1-5	TGTGCCAGCAGCTTTTCTGGAGATCAGCCCCAGCATTTT	CASSFSGDQPQHF
TRBV7-2	few	TRBD2	TRBJ2-3	TGTGCCAGCAGCTTGTGGCTAGCGGGGATCGCAGATACGCAGTATTTT	CASSLWLAGIADTQYF
TRBV5-1	few	NA	TRBJ2-7	TGCGCCAGCAGCTCCCCGGGAGACCTACACTACGAGCAGTACTTC	CASSSPGDLHYEQYF
TRBV11-2	NA	NA	TRBJ2-1	TGTGCCAGCAGCCTAAGATTCCGGGAGCAGTTCTTC	CASSLRFREQFF
TRBV9	NA	TRBD1	TRBJ2-1	TGTGCCAGCAGCACCCGGACAGGGGGGGGAAATGAGCAGTTCTTC	CASSTRTGGGNEQFF
TRBV5-6	NA	NA	TRBJ2-1	TGTGCCAGCAGGGTCGGAGGTGAGCAGTTCTTC	CASRVGGEQFF
TRBV7-2	NA	NA	TRBJ2-2	TGTGCCAGCAGCCTGCGGCAGGGTGACACCGGGGAGCTGTTTTTT	CASSLRQGDTGELFF
TRBV19	NA	TRBD1	TRBJ2-2	TGTGCCAGTAGTATAGGTGCCAGGGGGCCTGCGAACACCGGGGAGCTGTTTTTT	CASSIGARGPANTGELFF
TRBV2	once	NA	TRBJ1-6	TGTGCCAGCAGTGAAAGAGACAACCGAAATAATTCACCCCTCCACTTT	CASSERDNRNNSPLHF
TRBV25-1	NA	NA	TRBJ1-2	TGTGCCAGCAGTGACCAGGGGTATCTTGGCTACACCTTC	CASSDQGYLGYTF
TRBV2	NA	NA	TRBJ2-5	TGTGCCAGTTCCCAGATACAAGAGACCCAGTACTTC	CASSQIQETQYF
TRBV6-6	NA	TRBD1	TRBJ1-2	TGTGCCAGCACTACGACAGGGAACTATGGCTACACCTTC	CASTTTGNYGYTF
TRBV23-1	NA	NA	TRBJ2-7	TGCGCCAGCAGTCCCGAGACAGGAGCCTACGAGCAGTACTTC	CASSPETGAYEQYF
TRBV5-4	NA	TRBD2	TRBJ2-7	TGTGCCAGCAGCCGGACTAGCGGTGCAACCTACGAGCAGTACTTC	CASSRTSGATYEQYF
TRBV6-6	NA	NA	TRBJ1-6	TGTGCCAGCGTTATGGCCCGGGGTGGTGATAATTCACCCCTCCACTTT	CASVMARGGDNSPLHF
TRBV12-3/TRBV12-4	NA	TRBD1	TRBJ2-7	TGTGCCAGCTCGGGACAGAGGTCCTACGAGCAGTACTTC	CASSGQRSYEQYF
TRBV4-3	NA	NA	TRBJ2-3	TGCGCCAGCAGCCAAGATGCGTCCGTCCCGGGTACGCAGTATTTT	CASSQDASVPGTQYF